These 9 T cell receptor beta chains came from one sample sequenced in a study of shared clonotypes between healthy human individuals. Clones were read by immunoSEQ multiplex PCR, and TCRdb kept only the in-frame ones, dropping some. The data hold around 2.5 million clones, with 90% to 95% observed a single time. Source material: naive CD4+ T cells from PBMCs. As to subset: CD45RA+ positively selected. The receptors were sampled from a man aged 18 to 35 in good health. Some clones in this sample may be carry-over from other donors' samples.

This clone was seen only once. V is TRBV19 and J is TRBJ1-1; 10 nucleotides match TRBD1. The V and J ends lost 6 bases and 3 bases, in that order; junction bases with no gene match: 10. CDR3 length: 16 residues. Germline CDR1 is LNHDA and CDR2 is SQIVND (reference sequence). Here the CDR3 reads CASRTGQGIIDTEAFF. The CDR3 DNA reads as TGTGCCAGTAGAACGGGACAGGGGATTATTGACACTGAAGCTTTCTTT.

V usage is TRBV7-3 and J usage is TRBJ2-7; D possibly matches TRBD1 or TRBD2 (5 bases each). Germline assignment: CDR1 SGHTA and CDR2 FQGTGA. The length of the CDR3 is 15 residues. Trimming removed 1 base at V and 6 bases at J, with 16 bases between. The CDR3 DNA reads TGTGCCAGCAGCTTAAACGGGACCGATGTCTGCGAGCAGTACTTC. Amino acids: CASSLNGTDVCEQYF. The full variable domain, with the rest looked up from reference TRBV7-3 and TRBJ2-7, is GAGVSQTPSNKVTEKGKYVELRCDPISGHTALYWYRQSLGQGPEFLIYFQGTGAADDSGLPNDRFFAVRPEGSVSTLKIQRTERGDSAVYLCASSLNGTDVCEQYFGPGTRLTVT.

V and J are TRBV19 and TRBJ1-5; D remains unclear. The germline V and J ends were trimmed by 7 bases and 6 bases, with 10 bases remaining between them. Looked up from germline, CDR1 is LNHDA and CDR2 is SQIVND (reference sequence). This CDR3 has 12 residues. The CDR3 coding sequence is TGTGCCAGTAAGAAGCTGGGTCAGCCCCAGCATTTT. Translating it yields CASKKLGQPQHF.

A remark on this clone: Other DNA sequences in this sample translate to the same CDR3. The gene calls are TRBV5-1 and TRBJ1-1; TRBD1 is a possible D gene (5 bases). This CDR3 contains 13 residues. V was clipped by 2 bases and J by 3 bases, with 8 bases between them. The germline V gene encodes CDR1 SGHRS and CDR2 YFSETQ. The CDR3 is CASSFGADTEAFF. CDR3 coding DNA: TGCGCCAGCAGCTTCGGGGCAGACACTGAAGCTTTCTTT.

This sequence joins TRBV7-9 and TRBJ1-4, with no clear D. From germline, CDR1 is SEHNR and CDR2 FQNEAQ (reference sequence). V gave up 5 bases and J gave up 7 bases, with 14 bases separating them. CDR3 length: 14 amino acids. CDR3 loop: CASSNQDGSEKLFF. The CDR3, as DNA: TGTGCCAGCAGCAATCAGGATGGGAGTGAAAAACTGTTTTTT.

The genes are TRBV9 and TRBJ2-2; 13 bases fit TRBD2. Germline V gene lookup returns CDR1 SGDLS and CDR2 YYNGEE. V lost 4 bases, J lost 6 bases, and 9 bases stayed unmatched. CDR3 length: 17 residues. The CDR3 DNA follows: TGTGCCAGCAGCCTTCGTCCGGGACTAGCGGGACCCGGGGAGCTGTTTTTT. Translating gives CASSLRPGLAGPGELFF.

The chain couples TRBV28 to TRBJ2-5, with D possibly being TRBD1 or TRBD2 (5 bases each). V was clipped by 8 bases and J by 4 bases, with 14 bases between them. The CDR3 is 13 amino acids. The germline CDR1 and CDR2 sequences are MDHEN and SYDVKM. The CDR3 region is CASRMGVVETQYF. The CDR3 region has the DNA TGTGCCAGCCGAATGGGGGTGGTAGAGACCCAGTACTTC.

This sequence joins TRBV18 and TRBJ2-2; D may be TRBD1 (5 bases). This CDR3 has 14 residues. Per the germline V gene, CDR1 is KGHSH and CDR2 is LQKENI. Trimming took 8 bases from V and 4 from J, leaving 14 bases between them. CDR3 sequence (DNA): TGTGCCAGCGCACAGGCCTCGGGCACCGGGGAGCTGTTTTTT. Protein: CASAQASGTGELFF.

This sequence joins TRBV19 and TRBJ2-3; D is possibly TRBD2 (5 bases). The CDR3 covers 13 residues. V was trimmed by 7 bases and J by 2 bases, leaving 10 bases between them. Germline values: CDR1 LNHDA, CDR2 SQIVND (reference sequence). CDR3 sequence: CASTGFFTDTQYF. The CDR3 DNA follows: TGTGCCAGTACGGGGTTTTTCACAGATACGCAGTATTTT.